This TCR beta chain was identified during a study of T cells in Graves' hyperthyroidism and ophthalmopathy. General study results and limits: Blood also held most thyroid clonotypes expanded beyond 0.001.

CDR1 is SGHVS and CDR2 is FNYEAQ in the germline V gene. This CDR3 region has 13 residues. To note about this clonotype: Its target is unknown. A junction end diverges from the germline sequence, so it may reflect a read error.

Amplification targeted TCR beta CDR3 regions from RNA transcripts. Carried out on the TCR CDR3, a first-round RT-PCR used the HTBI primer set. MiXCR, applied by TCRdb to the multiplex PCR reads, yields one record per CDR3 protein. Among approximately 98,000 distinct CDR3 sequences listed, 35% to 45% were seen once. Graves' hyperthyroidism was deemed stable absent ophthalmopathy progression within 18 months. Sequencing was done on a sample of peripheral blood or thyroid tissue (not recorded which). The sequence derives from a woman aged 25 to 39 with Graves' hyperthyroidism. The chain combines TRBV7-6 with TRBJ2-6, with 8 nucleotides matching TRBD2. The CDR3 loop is CASSLAGGVTEAF. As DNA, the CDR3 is TGTGCCAGCAGCTTAGCCGGGGGGGTCACTGAAGCTTTC. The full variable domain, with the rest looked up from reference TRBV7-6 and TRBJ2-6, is GAGVSQSPRYKVTKRGQDVALRCDPISGHVSLYWYRQALGQGPEFLTYFNYEAQQDKSGLPNDRFSAERPEGSISTLTIQRTEQRDSAMYRCASSLAGGVTEAFGAGSRLTVL.